This TCR beta chain is drawn from a study of blood T cell repertoires in COVID-19. Turning to the study itself: Italy, Spain and the United States were the sources of the convalescent and acute COVID-19 samples. Sources were T cells, B-cell-depleted T cells, or PBMCs; the material itself was cDNA or gDNA.

This clone was seen a few times. V was clipped by 2 bases and J by 7 bases; unmatched bases: 4. Germline V CDR1 and CDR2: LGHNT, FRNRAP. The CDR3 length is 15 residues. Authors' methods: It was from reference gene primer amplification that nucleated cell counts were estimated. The table came from immunoSEQ multiplex PCR; TCRdb's copy has only in-frame clones and leaves some out. V, J and clone size are those of that table, while D and trimming were read from the DNA. The table records fewer than 300,000 clones, about nine tenths of them present only once. The specimen sequenced was peripheral blood. The V and J genes are TRBV12-5 and TRBJ1-6; 8 bases map to TRBD1. The TCR sequence derives from a woman in her forties who had recovered from COVID-19. The chain's CDR3 is CASGLRGQANSPLHF. The CDR3, as DNA: TGTGCTAGTGGTTTGAGGGGACAGGCAAATTCACCCCTCCACTTT.